The sequence of this T cell receptor beta chain was determined in a study of control samples from healthy donors and cancer patients. This CDR3 region has 15 residues. V was pared by 6 bases and J by 4 bases, with 8 bases of the junction left unmatched. CDR1 is SGHDN, CDR2 FVKESK, per germline. Sequencing was performed with immunoSEQ multiplex PCR; in TCRdb, only in-frame clones are kept and a portion is missing. Of over 150,000 clones listed, around 96% are singletons. The chain recombines TRBV14 with TRBJ2-1; TRBD2 agrees at 8 bases. The specimen sequenced was blood. This clonotype originated in a woman between 25 and 40 years old in good health. The CDR3 here is CASRTSGSNYNEQFF. The CDR3 coding sequence is TGTGCCAGCAGAACTAGCGGTTCAAATTACAATGAGCAGTTCTTC.